This TCR beta chain was obtained from a study of response to subunit inactivated influenza vaccine. General study findings and limits: It was the authors' suggestion that each seasonal influenza vaccination recruits few new T cells.

Worth noting for this clonotype: Its antigen is as yet unknown.

CDR3 length equals 14 residues. Per germline, CDR1 SGHRS and CDR2 YFSETQ. Trimming removed 4 bases from V and 4 bases from J; junction bases left unmatched: 4. Each CDR3 protein is one row after TCRdb ran MiXCR on the RT-PCR reads. This sample has 500,000 to 600,000 distinct CDR3 sequences; around 15% occur once, and the top ten carry 11%. The receptor's source is a man in his forties or fifties who received an inactivated influenza vaccine. The chain is built from TRBV5-1 and TRBJ2-7; the match to TRBD2 covers 11 bases. Sequenced here: PBMCs from blood, sampled roughly 12 days after vaccination. CDR3 nucleotide sequence: TGCGCCAGCAGCACGACTAGCGGGACTTACGAGCAGTACTTC. Its translation: CASSTTSGTYEQYF.